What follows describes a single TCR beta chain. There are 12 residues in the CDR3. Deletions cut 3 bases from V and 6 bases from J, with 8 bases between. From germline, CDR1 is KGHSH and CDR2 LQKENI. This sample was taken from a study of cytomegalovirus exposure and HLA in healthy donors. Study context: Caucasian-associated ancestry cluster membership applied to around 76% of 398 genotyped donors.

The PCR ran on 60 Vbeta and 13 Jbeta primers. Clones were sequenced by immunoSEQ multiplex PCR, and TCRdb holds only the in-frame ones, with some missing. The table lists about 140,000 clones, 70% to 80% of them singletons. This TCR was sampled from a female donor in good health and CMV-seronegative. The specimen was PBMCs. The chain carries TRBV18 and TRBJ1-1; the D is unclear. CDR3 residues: CASSPQTPEAFF. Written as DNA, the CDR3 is TGTGCCAGCTCACCCCAGACACCTGAAGCTTTCTTT. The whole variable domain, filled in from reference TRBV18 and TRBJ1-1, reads NAGVMQNPRHLVRRRGQEARLRCSPMKGHSHVYWYRQLPEEGLKFMVYLQKENIIDESGMPKERFSAEFPKEGPSILRIQQVVRGDSAAYFCASSPQTPEAFFGQGTRLTVV.